The sequence of this TCR beta chain was determined in a study of cytomegalovirus exposure and HLA in healthy donors. The primer mix had 60 Vbeta and 13 Jbeta primers. Data came from immunoSEQ multiplex PCR; TCRdb stores just in-frame clones and leaves some out. The sample shows approximately 170,000 clones, roughly 80% of them seen only once. This clone was picked up a small number of times. V lost 5 bases and J lost 2; bases outside the gene matches: 3. Germline V gene lookup returns CDR1 SGHTA and CDR2 FQGTGA. The CDR3 has 14 amino acids. The J gene is TRBJ2-7, the V gene TRBV7-3; 10 bases are shared with TRBD2. The sequencing input was PBMCs. The receptor was isolated from a woman in her late teens or twenties in good health and CMV-seronegative. The CDR3, as DNA: TGTGCCAGCAGCGCAACTAGCGGGACCTACGAGCAGTACTTC. It translates to CASSATSGTYEQYF. The full variable domain, its missing parts supplied by reference TRBV7-3 and TRBJ2-7, is GAGVSQTPSNKVTEKGKYVELRCDPISGHTALYWYRQSLGQGPEFLIYFQGTGAADDSGLPNDRFFAVRPEGSVSTLKIQRTERGDSAVYLCASSATSGTYEQYFGPGTRLTVT.